The clone carrying this TCR beta chain is a singleton in its sample. This CDR3 is built from 16 residues. Germline V gene data show CDR1 as LGHDT and CDR2 as YNNKEL (reference sequence). V was clipped by 3 bases and J by 7 bases; unmatched bases: 8. This sample was included in a study of blood T cell repertoires in COVID-19. Sequenced by immunoSEQ multiplex PCR; TCRdb stores in-frame clones only, minus some. The table lists approximately 210,000 clones, more than 85% of them singletons. The receptor was isolated from a man aged 35 to 55 with active or convalescent COVID-19. The chain links TRBV3-1 (or the pseudogene TRBV3-2) to TRBJ2-2; TRBD2 matches at 10 bases. Material: peripheral blood. The CDR3 reads CASSHRLAGEGGELFF. CDR3 DNA: TGTGCCAGCAGCCATCGGCTAGCGGGAGAGGGCGGGGAGCTGTTTTTT.